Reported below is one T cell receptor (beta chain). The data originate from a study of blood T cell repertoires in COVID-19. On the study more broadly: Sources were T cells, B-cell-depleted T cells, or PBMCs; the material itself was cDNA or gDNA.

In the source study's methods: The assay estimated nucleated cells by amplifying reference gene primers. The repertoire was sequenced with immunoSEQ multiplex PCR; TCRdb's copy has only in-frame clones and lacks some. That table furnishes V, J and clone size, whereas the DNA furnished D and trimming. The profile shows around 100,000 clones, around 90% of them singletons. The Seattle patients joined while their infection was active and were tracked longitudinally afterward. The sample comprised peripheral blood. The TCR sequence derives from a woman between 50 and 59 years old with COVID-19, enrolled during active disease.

CDR3 residues: CASSPGTGALTYGYTF. The DNA of the CDR3 is TGTGCCAGCAGCCCAGGGACAGGCGCTCTCACCTATGGCTACACCTTC. The V gene is TRBV3-1 (or the pseudogene TRBV3-2), the J gene TRBJ1-2; 8 nucleotides line up with TRBD1. Germline-derived CDR1 and CDR2 are LGHDT and YNNKEL (reference sequence). The V gene end was trimmed by 4 bases and the J gene end by 4 bases; junction bases not matched to a gene: 11. The CDR3 covers 16 residues.